The rows below give T cell receptor beta chains drawn from one sample of a study of beta chain features in type 1 diabetes. Generated by immunoSEQ multiplex PCR, the TCRdb table keeps only in-frame clones and is missing some. This table holds around 130,000 clones, roughly 10% found once. Sequenced material: central memory CD4+ T cells from blood. These receptors were obtained from a man aged 25-40 years with type 1 diabetes. Each CDR3 is given with its conserved first and last residue. Fields, in order: CDR3 length, D gene, clone size, V gene, J gene, CDR3 protein, CDR3 DNA. A D gene is named only where the DNA matches it firmly. The size entry is marked missing in some rows and otherwise reads once, few, many or a size class.

13	-	few	TRBV28	TRBJ1-3	CASSPGQGNTIYF	TGTGCCAGCAGTCCCGGACAGGGAAACACCATATATTTT
13	-	-	TRBV10-3	TRBJ2-7	CAIRQGQTGEQYF	TGTGCCATCAGACAGGGTCAGACGGGGGAGCAGTACTTC
12	-	few	TRBV29-1	TRBJ2-7	CSVGAGIHEQYF	TGCAGCGTTGGAGCAGGGATCCACGAGCAGTACTTC
16	TRBD2	-	TRBV5-5	TRBJ2-5	CASSLAASGGQETQYF	TGTGCCAGCAGCTTGGCGGCTAGCGGGGGGCAAGAGACCCAGTACTTC
14	TRBD2	few	TRBV5-1	TRBJ2-2	CASSWRTSDGELFF	TGCGCCAGCAGCTGGAGGACTAGCGACGGGGAGCTGTTTTTT
17	TRBD1	-	TRBV4-2	TRBJ2-1	CASSPSVATGGRDEQFF	TGTGCCAGCAGCCCGTCGGTCGCGACAGGGGGCCGAGATGAGCAGTTCTTC
15	-	-	TRBV6-5	TRBJ2-5	CASSSPDTGQETQYF	TGTGCCAGCAGCTCGCCGGACACCGGGCAAGAGACCCAGTACTTC
18	TRBD1	few	TRBV6-1	TRBJ1-5	CASSEDYRGLYGNQPQHF	TGTGCCAGCAGTGAGGACTACAGGGGGCTCTACGGCAATCAGCCCCAGCATTTT
15	-	-	TRBV2	TRBJ1-5	CASSVGGLKNQPQHF	TGTGCCAGCAGTGTTGGGGGACTGAAGAATCAGCCCCAGCATTTT
13	-	few	TRBV7-9	TRBJ2-5	CASSLQGAETQYF	TGTGCCAGCAGCTTACAAGGAGCAGAGACCCAGTACTTC
12	-	few	TRBV5-8	TRBJ2-1	CASRAGEYEQFF	TGTGCCTCCCGGGCAGGGGAGTATGAGCAGTTCTTC
14	-	few	TRBV21-1	TRBJ1-6	CASSSAETHSPLHF	TGTGCCAGCAGCTCCGCCGAGACACATTCACCCCTCCACTTT
12	-	-	TRBV6-6	TRBJ2-7	CASSPAGNEQYF	TGTGCCAGCAGCCCCGCGGGAAACGAGCAGTACTTC
13	TRBD1	-	TRBV5-4	TRBJ2-7	CASSLLQGYEQYF	TGTGCCAGCAGCTTATTACAGGGGTACGAGCAGTACTTC
12	-	few	TRBV6-5	TRBJ1-1	CASRRDSSEAFF	TGTGCCAGCAGACGAGACAGTTCTGAAGCTTTCTTT
14	TRBD1	-	TRBV7-2	TRBJ2-7	CASSSTGGDYEQYF	TGTGCCAGCAGCTCGACAGGGGGGGATTACGAGCAGTACTTC
15	-	few	TRBV6-1	TRBJ2-1	CASSEVGNPGNEQFF	TGTGCCAGCAGTGAAGTGGGCAACCCGGGGAATGAGCAGTTCTTC
16	-	few	TRBV7-2	TRBJ2-7	CASSPTADRTPYEQYF	TGTGCCAGCAGCCCCACTGCCGACAGGACTCCCTACGAGCAGTACTTC
15	-	-	TRBV6-6	TRBJ2-2	CASSPHGFRAGELFF	TGTGCCAGCAGCCCCCACGGGTTCCGGGCCGGGGAGCTGTTTTTT
13	-	few	TRBV5-1	TRBJ1-1	CASSFGTGTEAFF	TGCGCCAGCAGCTTTGGGACTGGCACTGAAGCTTTCTTT
15	-	few	TRBV6-5	TRBJ2-1	CASSYSPVGNYEQFF	TGTGCCAGCAGTTACTCGCCAGTCGGGAACTATGAGCAGTTCTTC
15	TRBD1	few	TRBV19	TRBJ1-5	CASSIQGGSHQPQHF	TGTGCCAGTAGTATCCAGGGGGGAAGTCATCAGCCCCAGCATTTT
13	-	few	TRBV4-1	TRBJ1-2	CASSQGTSYGYTF	TGTGCCAGCAGCCAAGGGACAAGCTATGGCTACACCTTC
15	-	-	TRBV4-3	TRBJ2-5	CASSQVRTPQETQYF	TGCGCCAGCAGCCAAGTACGGACACCTCAAGAGACCCAGTACTTC
10	-	many	TRBV29-1	TRBJ2-1	CSVEAAAQFF	TGCAGCGTTGAAGCGGCGGCGCAGTTCTTC
13	-	-	TRBV5-1	TRBJ2-5	CASSLGAEETQYF	TGCGCCAGCAGCTTGGGAGCGGAAGAGACCCAGTACTTC
16	TRBD1	few	TRBV7-3	TRBJ2-2	CASSPAGTGGTGELFF	TGTGCCAGCAGCCCGGCCGGGACAGGGGGTACCGGGGAGCTGTTTTTT
14	-	-	TRBV28	TRBJ1-5	CASSLGQLRQPQHF	TGTGCCAGCAGTTTGGGGCAGCTGAGACAGCCCCAGCATTTT
16	-	few	TRBV7-9	TRBJ2-7	CASSLSLRKGYYEQYF	TGTGCCAGCAGCTTATCCCTTCGCAAGGGGTACTACGAGCAGTACTTC
14	-	few	TRBV5-1	TRBJ2-7	CASRDTGKGYEQYF	TGCGCCAGCCGCGATACAGGGAAAGGCTACGAGCAGTACTTC
12	-	-	TRBV29-1	TRBJ2-1	CSGETAGNEQFF	TGCAGCGGAGAAACAGCGGGTAATGAGCAGTTCTTC
13	-	few	TRBV6-5	TRBJ1-5	CASSWTENQPQHF	TGTGCCAGCAGTTGGACAGAAAATCAGCCCCAGCATTTT
14	TRBD2	-	TRBV6-6	TRBJ2-1	CASKRGGSYNEQFF	TGTGCCAGCAAGCGGGGCGGCTCCTACAATGAGCAGTTCTTC
13	-	few	TRBV7-9	TRBJ1-1	CASCPEVGTEAFF	TGTGCCAGCTGCCCGGAGGTAGGCACTGAAGCTTTCTTT
14	-	-	TRBV5-1	TRBJ1-1	CASSGSGKNTEAFF	TGCGCCAGCAGCGGGTCAGGAAAGAACACTGAAGCTTTCTTT
15	TRBD1	few	TRBV7-9	TRBJ1-4	CASSLVGTADEKLFF	TGTGCCAGCAGCTTAGTGGGGACAGCGGATGAAAAACTGTTTTTT
14	-	-	TRBV19	TRBJ2-1	CASSIGTGNNEQFF	TGTGCCAGTAGTATAGGGACTGGAAACAATGAGCAGTTCTTC
13	-	few	TRBV18	TRBJ1-6	CASSDSRDSPLHF	TGTGCCAGCTCAGACAGTAGAGATTCACCCCTCCACTTT
14	TRBD2	-	TRBV2	TRBJ2-5	CASSGLAGGDAQYF	TGTGCCAGCAGCGGACTAGCGGGGGGGGACGCCCAGTACTTC
15	TRBD1	-	TRBV11-1	TRBJ1-6	CASSTGQGKNSPLHF	TGTGCCAGCAGCACGGGACAGGGGAAAAATTCACCCCTCCACTTT
14	TRBD1	few	TRBV5-1	TRBJ2-1	CASSSGTGNNEQFF	TGCGCCAGCAGCTCCGGGACAGGGAACAATGAGCAGTTCTTC
13	-	few	TRBV7-9	TRBJ1-6	CASSPREGAPLHF	TGTGCCAGCAGCCCTCGGGAAGGAGCACCCCTCCACTTT
14	-	few	TRBV4-1	TRBJ2-7	CASSQDLRADEQYF	TGCGCCAGCAGCCAAGATTTGAGGGCGGATGAGCAGTACTTC
14	-	-	TRBV7-3	TRBJ2-3	CASSGDWGTDTQYF	TGTGCCAGCAGCGGTGACTGGGGCACAGATACGCAGTATTTT
15	TRBD1	-	TRBV28	TRBJ2-5	CASSLITGGQETQYF	TGTGCCAGCAGTTTAATTACAGGGGGCCAAGAGACCCAGTACTTC
14	TRBD1	-	TRBV28	TRBJ1-5	CASNLGQVRKAQHF	TGTGCCAGCAACTTAGGACAGGTGAGAAAAGCCCAGCATTTT
14	TRBD1	-	TRBV30	TRBJ1-4	CAWNRGLSNEKLFF	TGTGCCTGGAACAGGGGGCTATCTAATGAAAAACTGTTTTTT
15	TRBD1	few	TRBV7-9	TRBJ1-3	CASSPGQPSGNTIYF	TGTGCCAGCAGCCCGGGACAGCCCTCTGGAAACACCATATATTTT
16	TRBD2	-	TRBV7-9	TRBJ2-5	CASSFGLAGGQETQYF	TGTGCCAGCAGCTTTGGACTAGCGGGTGGACAAGAGACCCAGTACTTC
12	-	-	TRBV29-1	TRBJ1-1	CSVLPGDTEAFF	TGCAGCGTCCTTCCCGGCGACACTGAGGCTTTCTTT
16	TRBD1	-	TRBV5-1	TRBJ2-7	CASSDSPGQGAYEQYF	TGCGCCAGCAGCGATTCCCCGGGACAGGGGGCCTACGAGCAGTACTTC
14	-	-	TRBV25-1	TRBJ2-5	CASSEYGSPETQYF	TGTGCCAGCAGTGAATATGGTAGCCCAGAGACCCAGTACTTC
15	TRBD2	few	TRBV4-3	TRBJ2-5	CASSQDPAGGETQYF	TGCGCCAGCAGCCAAGATCCAGCGGGGGGAGAGACCCAGTACTTC
15	-	few	TRBV5-1	TRBJ2-1	CASSLVGGTYNEQFF	TGCGCCAGCAGCTTGGTTGGCGGCACCTACAATGAGCAGTTCTTC
14	TRBD2	few	TRBV7-6	TRBJ2-3	CASRLAGATDTQYF	TGTGCCAGCCGACTAGCGGGGGCCACAGATACGCAGTATTTT
13	-	-	TRBV28	TRBJ1-5	CASTGTSNQPQHF	TGTGCCAGCACCGGGACAAGCAATCAGCCCCAGCATTTT
14	TRBD1	-	TRBV5-4	TRBJ1-1	CASSLGQANTEAFF	TGTGCCAGCAGCTTAGGACAGGCGAACACTGAAGCTTTCTTT